A single T cell receptor beta chain is shown here with its context. The junction departs from the called germline gene at one end, perhaps through a read error. TCR beta cDNA came from about 500 ng total RNA, primed with a constant-region primer. Sequencing libraries for TCR beta derived from three nested multiplex PCR rounds that used slightly modified ARM-PCR. The first two PCR rounds used TRBV1-TRBV30 forward primers with a C-beta reverse primer, 9 to 10 cycles each. TCRdb processed the multiplex PCR reads anew with MiXCR; each CDR3 protein has one entry. This sample carries fewer than 350,000 distinct CDR3 sequences, 65% of them seen once, and the ten largest clones take approximately 5.9%. The data stem from a study of tumor-infiltrating lymphocytes in primary liver carcinoma. The CDR3 has 20 residues. CDR1 is SGHKS and CDR2 is YYEKEE in the germline V gene (reference sequence). Unsorted whole blood yielded blood RNA, and germline DNA was extracted as well.

This chain connects TRBV5-5 to TRBJ2-3; TRBD1 is a possible D gene (6 bases). The sequencing input was peripheral blood. This receptor was taken from a man aged 40-50 years with primary liver carcinoma and hepatitis B virus infection. The CDR3 DNA follows: TGTGCCAGCAGCTTGGGTACGAAGTTCGGACAGCGAACTCGCACAGATATGCAGTATTTT. This gives the protein CASSLGTKFGQRTRTDMQYF. The full variable domain, with the rest looked up from reference TRBV5-5 and TRBJ2-3, is DAGVTQSPTHLIKTRGQQVTLRCSPISGHKSVSWYQQVLGQGPQFIFQYYEKEERGRGNFPDRFSARQFPNYSSELNVNALLLGDSALYLCASSLGTKFGQRTRTDMQYFGPGTRLTVL.